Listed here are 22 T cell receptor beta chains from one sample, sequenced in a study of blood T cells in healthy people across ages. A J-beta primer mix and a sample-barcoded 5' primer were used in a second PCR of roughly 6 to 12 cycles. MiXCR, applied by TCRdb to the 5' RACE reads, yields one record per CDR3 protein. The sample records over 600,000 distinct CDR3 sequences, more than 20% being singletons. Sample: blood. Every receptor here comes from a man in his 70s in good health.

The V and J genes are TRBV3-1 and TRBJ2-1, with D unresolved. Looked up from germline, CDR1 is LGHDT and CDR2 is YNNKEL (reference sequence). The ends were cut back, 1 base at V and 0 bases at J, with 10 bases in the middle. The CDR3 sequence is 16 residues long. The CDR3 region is CASSQARASSYNEQFF. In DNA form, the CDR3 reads TGTGCCAGCAGCCAAGCTAGAGCGAGCTCCTACAATGAGCAGTTCTTC.

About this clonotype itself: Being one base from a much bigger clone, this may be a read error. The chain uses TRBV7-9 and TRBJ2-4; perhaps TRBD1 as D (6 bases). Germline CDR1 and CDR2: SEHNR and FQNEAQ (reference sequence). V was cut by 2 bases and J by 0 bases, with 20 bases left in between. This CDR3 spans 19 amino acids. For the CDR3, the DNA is TGTGCCAGCAGCTTAATGGCCTCCCGAGGACAGTTAGCCAAAAACATTCAGTACTTC. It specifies CASSLMASRGQLAKNIQYF.

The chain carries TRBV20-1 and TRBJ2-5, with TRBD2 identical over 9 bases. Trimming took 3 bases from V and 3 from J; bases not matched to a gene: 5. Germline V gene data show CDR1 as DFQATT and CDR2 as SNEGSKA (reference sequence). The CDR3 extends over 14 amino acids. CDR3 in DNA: TGCAGTGCTAGTTCTTCTAGCGGGAAAGAGACCCAGTACTTC. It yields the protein CSASSSSGKETQYF.

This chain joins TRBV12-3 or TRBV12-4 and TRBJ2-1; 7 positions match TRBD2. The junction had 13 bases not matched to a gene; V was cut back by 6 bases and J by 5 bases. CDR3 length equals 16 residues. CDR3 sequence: CASSPRGLLANNEQFF. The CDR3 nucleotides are TGTGCCAGCAGCCCTAGGGGACTACTGGCTAACAATGAGCAGTTCTTC.

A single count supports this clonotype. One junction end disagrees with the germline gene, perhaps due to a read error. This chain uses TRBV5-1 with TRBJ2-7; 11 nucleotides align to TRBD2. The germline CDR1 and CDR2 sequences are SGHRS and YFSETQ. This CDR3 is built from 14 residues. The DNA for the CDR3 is TGCGCCGGCAGCCTAACTAGCGGGGGCTACGAGCAGTACTTC. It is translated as CAGSLTSGGYEQYF. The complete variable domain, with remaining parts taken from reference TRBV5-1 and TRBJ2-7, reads KAGVTQTPRYLIKTRGQQVTLSCSPISGHRSVSWYQQTPGQGLQFLFEYFSETQRNKGNFPGRFSGRQFSNSRSEMNVSTLELGDSALYLCAGSLTSGGYEQYFGPGTRLTVT.

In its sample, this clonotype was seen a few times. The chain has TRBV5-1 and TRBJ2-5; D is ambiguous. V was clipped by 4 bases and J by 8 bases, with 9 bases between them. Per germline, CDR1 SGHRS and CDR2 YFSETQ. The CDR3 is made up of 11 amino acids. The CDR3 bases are TGCGCCAGCAGCCTTCTCGGTACCCAGTACTTC. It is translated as CASSLLGTQYF.

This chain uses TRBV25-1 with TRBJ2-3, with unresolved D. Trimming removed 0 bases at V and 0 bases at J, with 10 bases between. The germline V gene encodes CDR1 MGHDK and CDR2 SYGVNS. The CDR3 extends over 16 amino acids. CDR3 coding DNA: TGTGCCAGCAGTGAATATAGGGCTACTAGCACAGATACGCAGTATTTT. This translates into CASSEYRATSTDTQYF.

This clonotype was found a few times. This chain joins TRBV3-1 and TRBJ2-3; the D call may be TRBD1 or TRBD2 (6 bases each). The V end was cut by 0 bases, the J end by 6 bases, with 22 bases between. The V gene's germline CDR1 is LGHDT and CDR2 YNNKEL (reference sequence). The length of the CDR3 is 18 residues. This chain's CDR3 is CASSQELGGAEGVDTQYF. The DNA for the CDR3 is TGTGCCAGCAGCCAAGAGCTCGGGGGAGCGGAGGGGGTGGATACGCAGTATTTT.

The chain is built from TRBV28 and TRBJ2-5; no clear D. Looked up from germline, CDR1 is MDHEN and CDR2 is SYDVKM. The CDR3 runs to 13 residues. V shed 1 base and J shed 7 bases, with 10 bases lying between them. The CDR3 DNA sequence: TGTGCCAGCAGTTTATCGGGTGATGGGACCCAGTACTTC. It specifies CASSLSGDGTQYF.

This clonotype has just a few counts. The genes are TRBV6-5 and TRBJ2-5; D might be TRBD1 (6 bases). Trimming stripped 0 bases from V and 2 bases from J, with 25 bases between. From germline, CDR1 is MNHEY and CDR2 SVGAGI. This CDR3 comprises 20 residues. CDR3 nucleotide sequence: TGTGCCAGCAGTTACTCGAGTCCGGGTTTTGCCAGGGGCCAACAAGAGACCCAGTACTTC. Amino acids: CASSYSSPGFARGQQETQYF.

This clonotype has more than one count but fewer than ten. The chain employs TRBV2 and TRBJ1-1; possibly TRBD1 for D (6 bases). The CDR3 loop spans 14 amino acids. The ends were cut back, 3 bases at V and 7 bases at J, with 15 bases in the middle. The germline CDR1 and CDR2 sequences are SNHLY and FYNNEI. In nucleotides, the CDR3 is TGTGCCAGCAGTGACTGGGGGGCTAGGGTTGAAGCTTTCTTT. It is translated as CASSDWGARVEAFF. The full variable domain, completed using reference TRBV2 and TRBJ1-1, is EPEVTQTPSHQVTQMGQEVILRCVPISNHLYFYWYRQILGQKVEFLVSFYNNEISEKSEIFDDQFSVERPDGSNFTLKIRSTKLEDSAMYFCASSDWGARVEAFFGQGTRLTVV.

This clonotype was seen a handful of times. Here the CDR3 DNA reads TGTGCCAGCAGTGAAGGGGGGGAGCTGTTTTTT. Its translation is CASSEGGELFF. This chain joins TRBV6-1 and TRBJ2-2, with no clear D. V lost 1 base and J lost 8, with 2 bases in between. CDR3 length equals 11 residues. The germline V gene encodes CDR1 MNHNS and CDR2 SASEGT.

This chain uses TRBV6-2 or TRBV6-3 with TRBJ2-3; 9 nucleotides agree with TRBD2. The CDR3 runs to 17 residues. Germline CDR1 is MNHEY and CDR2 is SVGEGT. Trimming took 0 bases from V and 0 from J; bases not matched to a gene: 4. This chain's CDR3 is CASSYSTSGYSTDTQYF. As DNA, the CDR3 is TGTGCCAGCAGTTACTCGACTAGCGGATACAGCACAGATACGCAGTATTTT.

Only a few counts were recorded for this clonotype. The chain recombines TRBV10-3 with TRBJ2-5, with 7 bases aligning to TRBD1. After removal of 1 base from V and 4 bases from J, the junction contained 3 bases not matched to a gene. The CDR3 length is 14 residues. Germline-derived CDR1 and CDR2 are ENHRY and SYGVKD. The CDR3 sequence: CAISEYRGGETQYF. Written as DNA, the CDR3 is TGTGCCATCAGTGAGTACAGGGGCGGAGAGACCCAGTACTTC.

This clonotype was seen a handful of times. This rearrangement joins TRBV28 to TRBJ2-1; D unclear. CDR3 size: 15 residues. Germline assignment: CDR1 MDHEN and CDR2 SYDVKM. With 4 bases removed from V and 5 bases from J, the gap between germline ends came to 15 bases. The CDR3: CASSSRRVIDNEQFF. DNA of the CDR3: TGTGCCAGCAGTTCGCGTAGAGTTATTGACAATGAGCAGTTCTTC.

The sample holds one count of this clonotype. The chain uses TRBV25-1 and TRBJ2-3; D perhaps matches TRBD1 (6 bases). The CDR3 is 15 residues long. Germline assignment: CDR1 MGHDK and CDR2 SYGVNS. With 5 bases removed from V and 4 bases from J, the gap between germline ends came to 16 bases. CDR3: CASSTYREAADTQYF. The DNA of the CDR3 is TGTGCCAGCAGTACCTACAGGGAAGCAGCAGATACGCAGTATTTT.

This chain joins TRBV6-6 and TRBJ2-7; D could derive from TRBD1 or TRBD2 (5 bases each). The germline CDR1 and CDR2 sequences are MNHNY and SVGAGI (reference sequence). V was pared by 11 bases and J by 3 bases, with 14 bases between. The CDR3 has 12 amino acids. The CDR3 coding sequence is TGTGCCGTCCGGGACGGAAACTACGAGCAGTACTTC. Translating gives CAVRDGNYEQYF.

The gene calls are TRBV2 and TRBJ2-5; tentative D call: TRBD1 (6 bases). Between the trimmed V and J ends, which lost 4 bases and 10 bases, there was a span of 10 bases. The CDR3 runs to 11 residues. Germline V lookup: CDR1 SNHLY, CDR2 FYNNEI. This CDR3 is CASSVPGHQYF. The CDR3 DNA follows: TGTGCCAGCAGTGTACCGGGACACCAGTACTTC.

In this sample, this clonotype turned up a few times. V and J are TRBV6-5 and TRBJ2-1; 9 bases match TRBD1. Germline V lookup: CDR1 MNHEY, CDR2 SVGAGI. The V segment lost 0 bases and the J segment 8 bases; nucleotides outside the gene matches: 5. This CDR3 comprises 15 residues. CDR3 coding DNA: TGTGCCAGCAGTTACTCGGCGACAGGGGGTGATGAGCAGTTCTTC. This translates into CASSYSATGGDEQFF.

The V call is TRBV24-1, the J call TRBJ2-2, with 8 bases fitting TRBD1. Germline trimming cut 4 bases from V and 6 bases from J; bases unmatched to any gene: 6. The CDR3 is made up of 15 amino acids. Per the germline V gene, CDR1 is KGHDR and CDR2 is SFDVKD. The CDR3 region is CATSDPRQGSGELFF. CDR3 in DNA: TGTGCCACCAGTGACCCACGACAGGGGTCCGGGGAGCTGTTTTTT.

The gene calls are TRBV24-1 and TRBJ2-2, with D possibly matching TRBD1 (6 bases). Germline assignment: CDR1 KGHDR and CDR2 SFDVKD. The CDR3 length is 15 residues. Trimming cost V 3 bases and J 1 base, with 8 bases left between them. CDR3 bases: TGTGCCACCAGTGATCAGGGACAGAACACCGGGGAGCTGTTTTTT. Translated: CATSDQGQNTGELFF.

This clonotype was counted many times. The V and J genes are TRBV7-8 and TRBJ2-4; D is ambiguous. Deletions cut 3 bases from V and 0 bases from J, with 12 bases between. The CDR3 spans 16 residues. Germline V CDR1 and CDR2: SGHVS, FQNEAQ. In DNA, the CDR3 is TGTGCCAGCAGCTTGACGATAAGGGTAGCCAAAAACATTCAGTACTTC. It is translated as CASSLTIRVAKNIQYF.